This TCR beta chain was captured in a study of molecular identifiers for immune sequencing clone quantification. Study as a whole: Replicate RNA came from about 20,000 or 100,000 naive CD8 cells and was split five ways, and four parts were sequenced.

Germline CDR1 MGHRA, CDR2 YSYEKL. CDR3 length equals 14 residues. The V end was cut by 0 bases, the J end by 13 bases, with 15 bases between. The table lists this clonotype with a few counts. Antigen: not known. Study-wide points: Clones that exceeded 20 RNA copies held over 98% of effector molecules, yet under 1% in naive cells. The study reportedly detected spiked Jurkat TCR RNA from one cell among around 1 million naive cells.

Making the bulk TCR libraries relied on previously described methods and listed TCR primers. A single record per CDR3 protein comes from TCRdb applying MiXCR to the PCR reads. This table holds under 800,000 distinct CDR3 sequences, 25% found once. The rearrangement joins TRBV4-1 to TRBJ1-4, with D unresolved. The clonotype was recovered from a human donor in good health. Some libraries in this study had Jurkat cell RNA spiked in. The sequencing sample was made of naive CD8+ T cells from blood, with Jurkat cell RNA spiked in. Subset reported: FACS-sorted CD8+CD4-CCR7+CD45RA+ naive T cells. The CDR3 sequence is CASSQEFSGFILFF. The CDR3 nucleotides read TGCGCCAGCAGCCAAGAATTCTCGGGCTTCATACTGTTTTTT.